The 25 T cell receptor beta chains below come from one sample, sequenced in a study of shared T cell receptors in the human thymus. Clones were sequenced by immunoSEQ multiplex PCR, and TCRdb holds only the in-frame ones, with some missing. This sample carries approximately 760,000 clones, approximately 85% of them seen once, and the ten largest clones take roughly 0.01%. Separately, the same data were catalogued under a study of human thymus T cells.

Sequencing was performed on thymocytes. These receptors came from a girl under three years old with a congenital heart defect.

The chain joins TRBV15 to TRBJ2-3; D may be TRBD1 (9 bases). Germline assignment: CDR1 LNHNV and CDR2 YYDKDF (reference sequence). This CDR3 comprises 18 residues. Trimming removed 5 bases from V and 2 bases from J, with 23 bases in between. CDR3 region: CATSPGGVRQGDTDTQYF. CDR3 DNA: TGTGCCACCAGCCCCGGGGGGGTGAGACAGGGGGACACAGATACGCAGTATTTT. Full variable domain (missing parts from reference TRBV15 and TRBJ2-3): DAMVIQNPRYQVTQFGKPVTLSCSQTLNHNVMYWYQQKSSQAPKLLFHYYDKDFNNEADTPDNFQSRRPNTSFCFLDIRSPGLGDTAMYLCATSPGGVRQGDTDTQYFGPGTRLTVL.

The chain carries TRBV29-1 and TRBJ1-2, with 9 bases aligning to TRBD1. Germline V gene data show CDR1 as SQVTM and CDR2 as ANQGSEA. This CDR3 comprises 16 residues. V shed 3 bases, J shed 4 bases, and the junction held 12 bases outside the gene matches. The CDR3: CSVDRDRAPPFYGYTF. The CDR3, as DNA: TGCAGCGTTGACAGGGACAGGGCTCCCCCTTTCTATGGCTACACCTTC.

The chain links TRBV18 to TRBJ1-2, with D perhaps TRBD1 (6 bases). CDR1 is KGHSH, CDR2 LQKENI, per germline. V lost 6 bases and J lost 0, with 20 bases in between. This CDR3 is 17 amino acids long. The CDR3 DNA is TGTGCCAGCTCTCATCGGATCACCCAGGGGACTAACTATGGCTACACCTTC. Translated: CASSHRITQGTNYGYTF.

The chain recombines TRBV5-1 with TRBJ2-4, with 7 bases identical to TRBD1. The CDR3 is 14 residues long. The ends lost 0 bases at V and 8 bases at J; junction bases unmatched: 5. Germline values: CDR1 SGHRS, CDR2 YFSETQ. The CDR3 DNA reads TGCGCCAGCAGCTTGGCGGACAGGCCCGACATTCAGTACTTC. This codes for CASSLADRPDIQYF. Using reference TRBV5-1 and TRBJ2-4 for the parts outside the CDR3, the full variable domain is KAGVTQTPRYLIKTRGQQVTLSCSPISGHRSVSWYQQTPGQGLQFLFEYFSETQRNKGNFPGRFSGRQFSNSRSEMNVSTLELGDSALYLCASSLADRPDIQYFGAGTRLSVL.

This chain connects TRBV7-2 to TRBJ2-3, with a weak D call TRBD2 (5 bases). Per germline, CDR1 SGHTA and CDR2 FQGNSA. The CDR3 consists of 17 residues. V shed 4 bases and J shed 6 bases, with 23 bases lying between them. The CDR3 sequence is CASSSEGQASLTDTQYF. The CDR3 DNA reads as TGTGCCAGCAGCTCCGAGGGCCAGGCGAGCTTAACGGATACGCAGTATTTT.

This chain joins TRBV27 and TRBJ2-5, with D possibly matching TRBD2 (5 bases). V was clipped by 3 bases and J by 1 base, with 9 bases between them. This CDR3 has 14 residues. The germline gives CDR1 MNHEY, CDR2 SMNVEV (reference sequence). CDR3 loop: CASSFGVAQETQYF. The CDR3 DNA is TGTGCCAGCAGTTTCGGGGTCGCCCAAGAGACCCAGTACTTC.

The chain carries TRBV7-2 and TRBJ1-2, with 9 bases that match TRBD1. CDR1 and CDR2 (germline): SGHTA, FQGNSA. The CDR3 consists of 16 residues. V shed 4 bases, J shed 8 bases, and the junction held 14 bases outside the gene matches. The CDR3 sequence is CASSWAGTGRFGGYTF. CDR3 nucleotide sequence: TGTGCCAGCAGCTGGGCAGGGACAGGGAGGTTTGGGGGCTACACCTTC.

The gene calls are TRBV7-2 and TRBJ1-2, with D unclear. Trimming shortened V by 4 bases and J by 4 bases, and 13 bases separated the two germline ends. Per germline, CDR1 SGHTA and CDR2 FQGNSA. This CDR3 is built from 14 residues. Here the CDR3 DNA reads TGTGCCAGCAGCTCCGGCCTAGGAGGCTATGGCTACACCTTC. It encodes CASSSGLGGYGYTF.

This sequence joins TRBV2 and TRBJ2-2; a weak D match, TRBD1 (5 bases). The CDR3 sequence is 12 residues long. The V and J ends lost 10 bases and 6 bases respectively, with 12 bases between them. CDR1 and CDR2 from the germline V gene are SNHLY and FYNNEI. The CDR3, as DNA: TGTGCCACCGCCCAGGGTTCCGGGGAGCTGTTTTTT. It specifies CATAQGSGELFF. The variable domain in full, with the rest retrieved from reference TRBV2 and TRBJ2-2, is EPEVTQTPSHQVTQMGQEVILRCVPISNHLYFYWYRQILGQKVEFLVSFYNNEISEKSEIFDDQFSVERPDGSNFTLKIRSTKLEDSAMYFCATAQGSGELFFGEGSRLTVL.

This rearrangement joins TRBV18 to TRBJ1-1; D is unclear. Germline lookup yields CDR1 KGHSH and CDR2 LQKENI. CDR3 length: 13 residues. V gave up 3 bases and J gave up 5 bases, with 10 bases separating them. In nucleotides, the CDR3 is TGTGCCAGCTCACCGCTAGATAGGACTGAAGCTTTCTTT. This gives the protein CASSPLDRTEAFF.

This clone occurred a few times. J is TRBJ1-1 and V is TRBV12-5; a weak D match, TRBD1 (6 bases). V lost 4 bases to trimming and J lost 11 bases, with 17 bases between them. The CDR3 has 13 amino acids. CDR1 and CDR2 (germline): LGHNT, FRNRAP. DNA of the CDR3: TGTGCTAGTGGTTCAGGGGTATCTGGAAAGGCTTTCTTT. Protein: CASGSGVSGKAFF.

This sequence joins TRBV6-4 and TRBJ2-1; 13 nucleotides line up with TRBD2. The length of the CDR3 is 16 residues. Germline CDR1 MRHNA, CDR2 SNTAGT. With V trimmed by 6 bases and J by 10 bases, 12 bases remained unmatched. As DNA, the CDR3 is TGTGCCAGCAGAAACTCAACACCGGGACTAGCGGGGGAGCAGTTCTTC. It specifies CASRNSTPGLAGEQFF.

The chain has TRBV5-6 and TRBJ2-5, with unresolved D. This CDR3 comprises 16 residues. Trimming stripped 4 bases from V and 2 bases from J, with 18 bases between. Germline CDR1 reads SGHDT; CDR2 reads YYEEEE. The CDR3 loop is CASSRDIRDFQETQYF. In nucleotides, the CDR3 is TGTGCCAGCAGCCGCGATATCAGAGACTTTCAAGAGACCCAGTACTTC.

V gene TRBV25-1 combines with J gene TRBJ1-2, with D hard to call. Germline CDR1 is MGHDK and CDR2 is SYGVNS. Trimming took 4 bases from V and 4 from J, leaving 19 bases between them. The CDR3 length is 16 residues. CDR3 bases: TGTGCCAGCAGTGGAGCCGGGTCCCCCGAGGGCTATGGCTACACCTTC. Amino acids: CASSGAGSPEGYGYTF.

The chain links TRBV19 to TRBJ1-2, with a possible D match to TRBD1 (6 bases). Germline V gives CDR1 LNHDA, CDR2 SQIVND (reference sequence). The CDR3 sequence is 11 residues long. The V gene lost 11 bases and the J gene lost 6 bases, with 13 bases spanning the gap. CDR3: CAGKNRDGYTF. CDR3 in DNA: TGTGCCGGAAAAAACAGGGATGGCTACACCTTC.

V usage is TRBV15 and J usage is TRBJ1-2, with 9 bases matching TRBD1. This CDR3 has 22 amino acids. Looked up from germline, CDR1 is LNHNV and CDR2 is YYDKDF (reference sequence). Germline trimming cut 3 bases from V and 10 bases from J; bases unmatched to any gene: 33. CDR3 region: CATSSHRDRANQKGPRLRVYTF. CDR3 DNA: TGTGCCACCAGCAGCCACCGGGACAGGGCCAATCAAAAGGGCCCCCGCCTTCGGGTCTACACCTTC.

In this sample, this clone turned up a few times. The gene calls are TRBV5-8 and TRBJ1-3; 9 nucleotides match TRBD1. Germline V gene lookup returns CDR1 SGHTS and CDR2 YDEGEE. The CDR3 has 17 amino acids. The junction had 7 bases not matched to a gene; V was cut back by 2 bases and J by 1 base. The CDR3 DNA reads TGTGCCAGCAGCTTTTTGGGACAGGGAGCTTCTGGAAACACCATATATTTT. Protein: CASSFLGQGASGNTIYF. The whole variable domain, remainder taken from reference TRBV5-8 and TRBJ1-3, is EAGVTQSPTHLIKTRGQQATLRCSPISGHTSVYWYQQALGLGLQFLLWYDEGEERNRGNFPPRFSGRQFPNYSSELNVNALELEDSALYLCASSFLGQGASGNTIYFGEGSWLTVV.

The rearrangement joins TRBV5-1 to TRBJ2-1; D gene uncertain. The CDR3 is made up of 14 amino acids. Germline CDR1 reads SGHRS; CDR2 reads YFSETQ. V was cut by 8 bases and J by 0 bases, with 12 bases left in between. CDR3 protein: CASRRLSSYNEQFF. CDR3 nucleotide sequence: TGCGCCAGTCGCAGGTTAAGCTCCTACAATGAGCAGTTCTTC.

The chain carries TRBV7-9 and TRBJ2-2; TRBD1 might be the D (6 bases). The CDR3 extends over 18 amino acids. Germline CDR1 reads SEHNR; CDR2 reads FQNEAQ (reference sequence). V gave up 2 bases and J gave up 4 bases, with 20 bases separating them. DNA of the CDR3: TGTGCCAGCAGCTTACCGAGTGGTCTGGGGGCGGGCACCGGGGAGCTGTTTTTT. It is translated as CASSLPSGLGAGTGELFF.

In DNA, the CDR3 is TGTGCCAGCAGCTTAGCGCGAATCGGGGGGACGCACACTGAAGCTTTCTTT. Amino acids: CASSLARIGGTHTEAFF. The rearrangement links TRBV7-6 to TRBJ1-1; maybe TRBD1 (5 bases). Germline CDR1 is SGHVS and CDR2 is FNYEAQ. CDR3 length: 17 amino acids. The ends were cut back, 0 bases at V and 3 bases at J, with 17 bases in the middle.

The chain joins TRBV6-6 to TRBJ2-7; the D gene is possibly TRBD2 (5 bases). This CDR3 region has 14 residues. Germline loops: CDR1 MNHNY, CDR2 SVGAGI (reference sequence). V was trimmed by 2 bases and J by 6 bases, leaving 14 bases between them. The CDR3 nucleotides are TGTGCCAGCAGTTACGACGAGGGCGGGTGCGAGCAGTACTTC. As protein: CASSYDEGGCEQYF.

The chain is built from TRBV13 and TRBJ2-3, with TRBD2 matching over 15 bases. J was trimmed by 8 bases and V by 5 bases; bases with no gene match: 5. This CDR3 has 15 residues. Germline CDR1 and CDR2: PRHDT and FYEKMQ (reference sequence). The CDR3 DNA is TGTGCCAGCAGCCTGGGACTAGCGGGGGGCGGTACGCAGTATTTT. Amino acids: CASSLGLAGGGTQYF.

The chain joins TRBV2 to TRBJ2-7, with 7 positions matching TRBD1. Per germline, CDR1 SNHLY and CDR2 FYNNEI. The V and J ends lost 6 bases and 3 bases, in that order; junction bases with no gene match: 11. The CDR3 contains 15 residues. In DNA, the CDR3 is TGTGCCAGCAGAGCAAACAGGGGCCAGGGCTACGAGCAGTACTTC. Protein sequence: CASRANRGQGYEQYF. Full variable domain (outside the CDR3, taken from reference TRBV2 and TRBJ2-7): EPEVTQTPSHQVTQMGQEVILRCVPISNHLYFYWYRQILGQKVEFLVSFYNNEISEKSEIFDDQFSVERPDGSNFTLKIRSTKLEDSAMYFCASRANRGQGYEQYFGPGTRLTVT.

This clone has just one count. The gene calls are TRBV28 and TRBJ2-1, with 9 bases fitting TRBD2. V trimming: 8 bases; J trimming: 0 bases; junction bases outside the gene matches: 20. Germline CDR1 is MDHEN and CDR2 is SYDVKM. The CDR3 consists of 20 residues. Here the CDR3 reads CASLFTGGGGGASSYNEQFF. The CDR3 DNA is TGTGCCAGCTTGTTTACGGGCGGCGGGGGGGGAGCAAGCTCCTACAATGAGCAGTTCTTC.

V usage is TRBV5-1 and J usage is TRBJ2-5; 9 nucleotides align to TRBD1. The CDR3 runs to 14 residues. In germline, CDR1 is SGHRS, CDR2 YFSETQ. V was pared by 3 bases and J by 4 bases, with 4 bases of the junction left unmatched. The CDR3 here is CASSWMDRGETQYF. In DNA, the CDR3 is TGCGCCAGCAGCTGGATGGACAGGGGAGAGACCCAGTACTTC.